The 8 T cell receptor beta chains below were found in one sample sequenced in a study of beta chain features in type 1 diabetes. Reverse transcription of all isolated RNA meant that expressed TCRB transcripts were sequenced. The assay was immunoSEQ multiplex PCR, and TCRdb's table has in-frame clones only and misses some. The sample lists fewer than 550,000 clones; over 10% were seen once. The sequencing sample was made of naive CD4+ T cells from blood. The source of these receptors is a woman younger than 35 in good health.

The table lists this clone with a few counts. The chain joins TRBV5-1 to TRBJ2-2, with D unresolved. The CDR3 spans 14 residues. The germline V and J ends were trimmed by 0 bases and 4 bases, with 7 bases remaining between them. Germline CDR1 and CDR2: SGHRS and YFSETQ. The CDR3 DNA follows: TGCGCCAGCAGCTTGGACAGTCCCACCGGGGAGCTGTTTTTT. It yields the protein CASSLDSPTGELFF.

This clone appeared a few times. The genes are TRBV7-9 and TRBJ2-1; unclear D gene. V dropped 0 bases and J dropped 0 bases, with 6 bases sitting between them. The CDR3 is 15 amino acids. Per germline, CDR1 SEHNR and CDR2 FQNEAQ (reference sequence). In DNA, the CDR3 is TGTGCCAGCAGCTTAGCGGGATTCTCCTACAATGAGCAGTTCTTC. It translates to CASSLAGFSYNEQFF. Full variable domain (rest looked up from reference TRBV7-9 and TRBJ2-1): DTGVSQNPRHKITKRGQNVTFRCDPISEHNRLYWYRQTLGQGPEFLTYFQNEAQLEKSRLLSDRFSAERPKGSFSTLEIQRTEQGDSAMYLCASSLAGFSYNEQFFGPGTRLTVL.

This clone was picked up a small number of times. In DNA form, the CDR3 reads TGCAGCGTTGTGAGAGGACAGGCATCGGGAGATACGCAGTATTTT. Residues: CSVVRGQASGDTQYF. The chain is built from TRBV29-1 and TRBJ2-3, with 7 positions matching TRBD1. CDR1 SQVTM and CDR2 ANQGSEA come from the germline V gene. The ends lost 4 bases at V and 5 bases at J; junction bases unmatched: 12. The CDR3 contains 15 residues.

The V gene is TRBV7-9, the J gene TRBJ1-4, with D uncertain. V lost 1 base and J lost 0, with 12 bases in between. Per germline, CDR1 SEHNR and CDR2 FQNEAQ (reference sequence). This CDR3 is built from 17 residues. The CDR3 bases are TGTGCCAGCAGCTTAGGAGGGAGTGGATCAACTAATGAAAAACTGTTTTTT. Translation: CASSLGGSGSTNEKLFF.

The CDR3 DNA sequence: TGCGCCAGCAGCCTCGGGACAGACTCTTTCACCGGGGAGCTGTTTTTT. This gives the protein CASSLGTDSFTGELFF. This chain connects TRBV5-1 to TRBJ2-2, with 7 bases aligning to TRBD1. Germline V CDR1 and CDR2: SGHRS, YFSETQ. The CDR3 is 16 amino acids. The junction had 10 bases not matched to a gene; V was cut back by 4 bases and J by 4 bases.

In this sample, this clone turned up a few times. The chain has TRBV6-1 and TRBJ2-3; D uncertain. Trimming took 8 bases from V and 0 from J, leaving 6 bases between them. Germline CDR1 and CDR2: MNHNS and SASEGT. The CDR3 loop spans 12 amino acids. The CDR3 reads CASGHSTDTQYF. The CDR3 region has the DNA TGTGCCAGCGGGCATAGCACAGATACGCAGTATTTT.

The chain employs TRBV11-3 and TRBJ2-5; TRBD2 might be the D (6 bases). The ends were cut back, 5 bases at V and 2 bases at J, with 15 bases in the middle. Germline assignment: CDR1 SGHNT and CDR2 YENEEA. This CDR3 has 15 amino acids. The CDR3 loop is CASSPGAHYQETQYF. The CDR3 DNA follows: TGTGCCAGCAGCCCGGGAGCACACTATCAAGAGACCCAGTACTTC.

This clone was observed a handful of times. This sequence joins TRBV25-1 and TRBJ2-7, with 8 positions matching TRBD2. The CDR3 covers 15 residues. After removal of 2 bases from V and 0 bases from J, the junction contained 3 bases not matched to a gene. Germline CDR1 is MGHDK and CDR2 is SYGVNS. The CDR3 DNA follows: TGTGCCAGCAGTGAAAAACTAGCGGACTCCTACGAGCAGTACTTC. Its translation is CASSEKLADSYEQYF.